This T cell receptor beta chain was obtained from a study of T-cell reconstitution after alpha-beta-depleted transplantation in children. In the case of this clonotype: Its target is unknown. A read error may be the cause here, since a much bigger clone is one base away.

Unique molecular identifiers tagged the TCRbeta library. MiXCR was run by TCRdb on the PCR reads, yielding one entry per CDR3 protein. The data show 450,000 to 600,000 distinct CDR3 sequences, with about 10% seen just once and around 2% held by the top ten. Study-level points and caveats: Several hundred expanded graft clones reportedly gave rise to the alpha-beta T cells present about two months after transplant.

The specimen was PBMCs, collected before TCRalphabeta/CD19-depleted stem cell transplant. The TCR was taken from a child between 2 and 9 years old with inherited bone marrow failure, due to receive a stem cell transplant.

The CDR3 DNA follows: TGTGCCAGCAGCCCCAGACAGGGTTTGGAGCCCCGGCATTTT. It encodes CASSPRQGLEPRHF. This chain links TRBV7-2 with TRBJ1-5; 7 bases line up with TRBD1. The CDR3 has 14 amino acids. Germline V CDR1 and CDR2: SGHTA, FQGNSA.